The source of this TCR beta chain is a study of CD8+ T cells in alopecia areata. cDNA prepared by RNA extraction and subsequent reverse transcription served as the template for sequencing. Sequencing used immunoSEQ multiplex PCR; TCRdb keeps in-frame clones, though not all of them. The sample lists around 190,000 clones, around 50% seen once, with around 5% in the top ten. Study-level findings and limits: Sharing of TCR sequences between patients (possibly for HLA-related reasons) was less clear than in mice.

About this clone itself: Its antigen is unknown.

The CDR3 extends over 13 amino acids. Trimming took 4 bases from V and 4 from J; bases not matched to a gene: 3. Germline values: CDR1 SNHLY, CDR2 FYNNEI. Material for sequencing was CD8+ T cells sorted from blood. The sequence was obtained from a human donor in good health. The chain is built from TRBV2 and TRBJ1-2; 7 positions agree with TRBD1. CDR3 protein: CASSGQGGYGYTF. CDR3 sequence (DNA): TGTGCCAGCAGTGGACAGGGAGGCTATGGCTACACCTTC.